The source of this TCR beta chain is a study of CD8 T cells in ankylosing spondylitis. Germline values: CDR1 MNHEY, CDR2 SVGEGT. CDR3 length: 13 amino acids. Trimming took off 5 bases at V and 4 bases at J, with 8 bases between the two ends. This clonotype has at least ten counts. The antigen remains unidentified. Library preparation for TCR beta used quantitative 5'-RACE with molecular barcodes. A single record per CDR3 protein comes from TCRdb applying MiXCR to the 5' RACE reads. Seen here are under 200,000 distinct CDR3 sequences, roughly 13% observed once, and the top ten hold about 10%. Study observations and caveats: There was a TCR beta motif, made of 7 to 9 highly homologous variants, that appeared characteristic of ankylosing spondylitis blood.

Sequencing input: blood, either unsorted or a sorted T cell fraction (not recorded which). V is TRBV6-2 or TRBV6-3 and J is TRBJ2-2; D assignment may be TRBD1 or TRBD2 (5 bases each). The receptor's source is a female donor with ankylosing spondylitis or in good health (not recorded which). CDR3 bases: TGTGCCAGCAGTGGGACGAGCACCGGGGAGCTGTTTTTT. Residues: CASSGTSTGELFF.